The subject of this entry is one T cell receptor beta chain. This clone was observed a single time. Its antigen remains unidentified. One base away there is no much larger clone; base qualities are not given. The ViraFEST assay stimulated PBMC with viral peptide pools and then used TCR sequencing to identify antigen-specific CD4+ T cell clonotypes by expansion. After around ten days of culture, CD4+ T cells were isolated with the EasySep CD4+ T cell isolation kit. PCR-confirmed SARS-CoV-2 infection had occurred in convalescent patients between March and December 2020, before the Alpha, Beta and Delta variants emerged in the United States. Under 2.5 million PBMC per well were cultured with 9 to 10 ug/ml peptides in IMDM containing 5% human AB serum, roughly 10 IU/ml IL-2 and gentamicin. On days 3 and 7, half of the culture medium was replaced with fresh IL-2-containing medium. Each peptide stimulation condition was cultured in triplicate wells unless otherwise noted. Using Ficoll-Paque Plus gradient centrifugation, PBMC were separated from whole blood and then either used fresh or cryopreserved at -140C. The QIAamp micro DNA kit was used to extract genomic DNA from the cultured CD4+ T cells.

Between the V and J ends, shortened by 4 bases and 11 bases respectively, the junction contains 17 bases. The CDR3 has 13 amino acids, counting the end cysteine and phenylalanine. Only the CDR3 portion is preserved as DNA: 39 bases, with reading frame beginning at the first base. This entry comes from a study of vaccination effects on CD4 cells after COVID-19 (dated by TCRdb to 2022 to 2024). Background on the whole study: Each participant received two doses of an mRNA SARS-CoV-2 vaccine, either BNT162b2 or mRNA-1273. The full study included roughly 11 COVID-19 convalescent patients and several SARS-CoV-2-naive healthy vaccine recipients. Pre-vaccine samples from a couple of convalescent patients were drawn 16 days and one week before the first dose, 142 and 148 days after COVID-19 diagnosis. In both COVID-19 convalescent patients and infection-naive vaccine recipients, the study compared SARS-CoV-2 spike-specific CD4+ TCR repertoires from before mRNA vaccination with those from after it. Cultures from other donors in the study were sequenced using the Oncomine TCR Beta short-read assay on an Illumina iSeq 100.

The research as a whole found: Clones induced by infection and clones induced by vaccination both contracted markedly at late timepoints after vaccination, which fits with T cell responses waning over time. In convalescent patients, the post-vaccine spike-reactive repertoire was composed mainly of new vaccine-induced clones that were largely distinct from infection-induced clones. The study was limited by a small number of convalescent patients, and early post-infection timepoints were lacking.

Preparation of the library involved the immunoSEQ multiplex PCR assay. DNA from the cultured and isolated CD4+ T cells underwent TCR beta CDR3 sequencing. Regarding the original processing steps: The analysis removed non-productive TCR sequences, trimmed reads to the CDR3 region, and retained only CDR3s that were 7 or more amino acids long. Antigen-specific clonotypes were identified using the MANAFEST web app by comparison of expansion in peptide wells against reference cultures. To be called positive, a clone needed expansion at FDR<0.05 compared with the reference and with all other wells, an odds ratio greater than 5, and a frequency greater than 0.1% in two replicate wells. Cross-reactive clonotypes were defined as significantly expanded in SARS-CoV-2 spike wells and in at least one common cold coronavirus spike condition. Using the stringdist R package, CDR3 similarity was measured by Levenshtein distance, and unrooted trees were constructed with ape in R 3.6.1. The clones in this table, taken by TCRdb from immuneACCESS, are in-frame only. Not every clone is retained; where verified, under half of the shortfall comes from an unresolved V gene, and the cause of the rest is unknown. V and J calls and clone size come straight from that table; D and trimming were deduced from the DNA. For this sample there are 42,000 or so clones; about 75% appear just once. The ten largest clonotypes hold about 32% of the sample.

The sequence was collected from a human donor who had a prior SARS-CoV-2 infection. Sequences were derived from CD4+ T cells from PBMCs cultured with a peptide pool, sampled before COVID-19 vaccination. The chain is made from TRBV12-3 or TRBV12-4 and TRBJ1-2; 6 matching bases give a weak D call of TRBD1. The CDR3 protein: CASSWGDTEGYTF. The nucleotide sequence is given as TGTGCCAGCAGTTGGGGGGACACCGAGGGGTACACCTTC.